The 25 T cell receptor beta chains below come from one sample, sequenced in a study of cytomegalovirus exposure and HLA in healthy donors. The primer mix had 60 Vbeta and 13 Jbeta primers. Profiling relied on immunoSEQ multiplex PCR, and the TCRdb table lists in-frame clones only, not all of them. The sample includes about 210,000 clones. The source material was PBMCs. Source of these receptors: a woman under 40 in good health and CMV-seropositive.

The chain combines TRBV7-9 with TRBJ2-1, with TRBD2 matching 10 bases. In germline, CDR1 is SEHNR, CDR2 FQNEAQ (reference sequence). CDR3 length equals 13 residues. V was clipped by 1 base and J by 11 bases; unmatched bases: 2. The CDR3 sequence: CASSLELAGKQFF. In DNA, the CDR3 is TGTGCCAGCAGCTTAGAACTAGCGGGAAAGCAGTTCTTC.

The chain uses TRBV2 and TRBJ1-1; D gene ambiguous. V lost 6 bases and J lost 1, with 12 bases in between. This CDR3 contains 14 residues. Germline values: CDR1 SNHLY, CDR2 FYNNEI. CDR3 sequence reads: CASRPAGQNTEAFF. The CDR3 nucleotides are TGTGCCAGCAGACCTGCAGGCCAGAACACTGAAGCTTTCTTT.

The genes are TRBV29-1 and TRBJ2-1, with 7 nucleotides matching TRBD1. The CDR3 extends over 13 amino acids. Trimming took 2 bases from V and 6 from J; bases not matched to a gene: 4. Germline CDR1 reads SQVTM; CDR2 reads ANQGSEA. CDR3 nucleotides: TGCAGCGTTGAAATCCGACAGGGCAATGAGCAGTTCTTC. Amino acid sequence: CSVEIRQGNEQFF.

The J gene is TRBJ2-2, the V gene TRBV2; no clear D. Trimming cost V 5 bases and J 1 base, with 8 bases left between them. The germline CDR1 and CDR2 sequences are SNHLY and FYNNEI. This CDR3 is built from 14 residues. CDR3 sequence reads: CASSSLRNTGELFF. CDR3 nucleotide sequence: TGTGCCAGCAGTTCTCTCAGGAACACCGGGGAGCTGTTTTTT.

The chain is built from TRBV10-3 and TRBJ2-3, with TRBD2 matching 14 bases. From germline, CDR1 is ENHRY and CDR2 SYGVKD. The length of the CDR3 is 18 residues. V was pared by 0 bases and J by 4 bases, with 6 bases of the junction left unmatched. CDR3 nucleotide sequence: TGTGCCATCAGTGAGTCCAGGGGACTAGCGGGAGTGGCAGATACGCAGTATTTT. Protein sequence: CAISESRGLAGVADTQYF.

The chain has TRBV13 and TRBJ2-7; D perhaps matches TRBD2 (6 bases). Germline assignment: CDR1 PRHDT and CDR2 FYEKMQ (reference sequence). The CDR3 spans 15 residues. The germline V and J ends were trimmed by 1 base and 7 bases, with 17 bases remaining between them. This CDR3 is CASSLEGLLNKEQYF. In DNA, the CDR3 is TGTGCCAGCAGCTTAGAGGGACTCCTCAATAAGGAGCAGTACTTC.

This sequence joins TRBV5-6 and TRBJ2-5; 9 bases align to TRBD1. The CDR3 has 15 amino acids. V lost 4 bases and J lost 3; bases outside the gene matches: 7. Germline V gives CDR1 SGHDT, CDR2 YYEEEE. The CDR3 sequence: CASSPLGQGKETQYF. The DNA for the CDR3 is TGTGCCAGCAGCCCGCTGGGACAGGGCAAAGAGACCCAGTACTTC. Drawing the rest from reference TRBV5-6 and TRBJ2-5, the complete variable domain is DAGVTQSPTHLIKTRGQQVTLRCSPKSGHDTVSWYQQALGQGPQFIFQYYEEEERQRGNFPDRFSGHQFPNYSSELNVNALLLGDSALYLCASSPLGQGKETQYFGPGTRLLVL.

The V and J genes are TRBV19 and TRBJ1-3; no definite D call. The CDR3 extends over 15 amino acids. The germline V gene has CDR1 LNHDA and CDR2 SQIVND (reference sequence). V dropped 5 bases and J dropped 0 bases, with 11 bases sitting between them. The CDR3 region has the DNA TGTGCCAGTAGTGTGTTTGGGAGCTCTGGAAACACCATATATTTT. It specifies CASSVFGSSGNTIYF.

The rearrangement links TRBV14 to TRBJ1-2, with 8 bases matching TRBD1. V trimming: 4 bases; J trimming: 6 bases; junction bases outside the gene matches: 13. Germline V lookup: CDR1 SGHDN, CDR2 FVKESK. The CDR3 runs 16 residues. The CDR3, as DNA: TGTGCCAGCAGCCCAAGAGCAGGGGGCGGACAAGATGGCTACACCTTC. Translated: CASSPRAGGGQDGYTF.

This chain joins TRBV10-3 and TRBJ1-2, with TRBD1 identical over 10 bases. CDR3 length: 17 amino acids. The germline V gene encodes CDR1 ENHRY and CDR2 SYGVKD. The junction had 6 bases not matched to a gene; V was cut back by 0 bases and J by 2 bases. The CDR3 sequence is CAISESTGTGVNYGYTF. CDR3 nucleotides: TGTGCCATCAGTGAGTCGACCGGGACAGGGGTGAACTATGGCTACACCTTC.

This chain's CDR3 is CASSLPRSTDTQYF. For the CDR3, the DNA is TGCGCCAGCAGCCTTCCCAGGAGCACAGATACGCAGTATTTT. The chain combines TRBV10-2 with TRBJ2-3; D unresolved. Looked up from germline, CDR1 is WSHSY and CDR2 is SAAADI. This CDR3 is built from 14 residues. Trimming cost V 6 bases and J 0 bases, with 10 bases left between them.

The chain recombines TRBV5-1 with TRBJ2-7, with 8 bases matching TRBD2. The CDR3 sequence is 15 residues long. The germline gives CDR1 SGHRS, CDR2 YFSETQ. Germline trimming cut 4 bases from V and 0 bases from J; bases unmatched to any gene: 6. The CDR3: CASSILSGNSYEQYF. DNA of the CDR3: TGCGCCAGCAGCATTCTTAGCGGGAACTCCTACGAGCAGTACTTC. Full variable domain (rest looked up from reference TRBV5-1 and TRBJ2-7): KAGVTQTPRYLIKTRGQQVTLSCSPISGHRSVSWYQQTPGQGLQFLFEYFSETQRNKGNFPGRFSGRQFSNSRSEMNVSTLELGDSALYLCASSILSGNSYEQYFGPGTRLTVT.

The chain combines TRBV27 with TRBJ1-5; perhaps TRBD1 as D (5 bases). The germline gives CDR1 MNHEY, CDR2 SMNVEV (reference sequence). CDR3 size: 14 residues. V was shortened by 3 bases and J by 3 bases, with 9 bases between the two germline ends. The CDR3: CASSFSGPNQPQHF. The DNA for the CDR3 is TGTGCCAGCAGTTTCTCAGGGCCCAATCAGCCCCAGCATTTT.

This chain links TRBV11-2 with TRBJ1-5; 7 bases fit TRBD1. The CDR3 is 15 residues long. V lost 1 base and J lost 4; bases outside the gene matches: 4. CDR1 SGHAT and CDR2 FQNNGV come from the germline V gene. CDR3 nucleotides: TGTGCCAGCAGCTTAGGGACAGGTGGGAATCAGCCCCAGCATTTT. Translation: CASSLGTGGNQPQHF.

The chain recombines TRBV5-4 with TRBJ2-5; 7 bases agree with TRBD1. The J call may be mistaken, given a closer DNA end match to TRBJ2-7. The germline V gene has CDR1 SGHNT and CDR2 YYREEE (reference sequence). This CDR3 comprises 13 residues. For the CDR3, the DNA is TGTGCCAGCAGCTTATCCGGGACAGACGAGCAGTACTTC. Translation gives CASSLSGTDEQYF.

This sequence joins TRBV5-4 and TRBJ2-3; 9 bases match TRBD2. Trimming removed 4 bases from V and 3 bases from J; junction bases left unmatched: 6. CDR3 length: 15 amino acids. Germline V gene data show CDR1 as SGHNT and CDR2 as YYREEE (reference sequence). The CDR3 region has the DNA TGTGCCAGCAGCCTCAGACTAGCGGAGACAGATACGCAGTATTTT. Amino acids: CASSLRLAETDTQYF.

The chain uses TRBV2 and TRBJ1-1, with unresolved D. The CDR3 runs 13 residues. Germline CDR1 reads SNHLY; CDR2 reads FYNNEI. Trimming pared 6 bases from V and 5 bases from J, leaving 13 bases between. DNA for the CDR3: TGTGCCAGCAGGGCGGGGAAACTGACTGAAGCTTTCTTT. Encoded protein: CASRAGKLTEAFF.

The gene calls are TRBV6-6 and TRBJ1-2, with 8 bases fitting TRBD1. The length of the CDR3 is 16 residues. V lost 2 bases, J lost 3 bases, and 8 bases stayed unmatched. The V gene's germline CDR1 is MNHNY and CDR2 SVGAGI (reference sequence). The CDR3, as DNA: TGTGCCAGCAGTTACGACAACGGACAGGGCCACTATGGCTACACCTTC. The encoded protein is CASSYDNGQGHYGYTF.

The chain recombines TRBV2 with TRBJ2-5; 7 bases align to TRBD1. The better agreement between TRBJ2-7 and the DNA end casts doubt on the J call. Germline V gives CDR1 SNHLY, CDR2 FYNNEI. The CDR3 consists of 14 residues. CDR3 residues: CASSSDRDPYEQYF. In DNA form, the CDR3 reads TGTGCCAGCAGTTCTGACAGGGACCCCTACGAGCAGTACTTC.

This chain links TRBV7-9 with TRBJ2-5; D is perhaps TRBD2 (6 bases). CDR3 length: 13 amino acids. Germline V gene sequence: CDR1 SEHNR, CDR2 FQNEAQ (reference sequence). Trimming stripped 6 bases from V and 5 bases from J, with 13 bases between. The CDR3 loop reads CASSDGGRETQYF. CDR3 coding DNA: TGTGCCAGCAGTGATGGGGGGAGGGAGACCCAGTACTTC.

The V call is TRBV5-1, the J call TRBJ1-4, with 9 bases aligning to TRBD1. CDR3 length: 15 amino acids. Germline CDR1 SGHRS, CDR2 YFSETQ. The V gene end was trimmed by 3 bases and the J gene end by 5 bases; junction bases not matched to a gene: 5. The CDR3 spells CASSSTGGSNEKLFF. The CDR3 nucleotides read TGCGCCAGCAGCTCAACAGGGGGCTCAAATGAAAAACTGTTTTTT. Combining the CDR3 with reference TRBV5-1 and TRBJ1-4 gives the whole variable domain KAGVTQTPRYLIKTRGQQVTLSCSPISGHRSVSWYQQTPGQGLQFLFEYFSETQRNKGNFPGRFSGRQFSNSRSEMNVSTLELGDSALYLCASSSTGGSNEKLFFGSGTQLSVL.

The rearrangement links TRBV15 to TRBJ2-1; possible D gene TRBD2, 6 bases. V was pared by 3 bases and J by 2 bases, with 14 bases between. This CDR3 comprises 16 residues. Germline values: CDR1 LNHNV, CDR2 YYDKDF (reference sequence). Here the CDR3 DNA reads TGTGCCACCAGCAGCCTCGTTGGAGGGGCCTACAATGAGCAGTTCTTC. This sequence encodes CATSSLVGGAYNEQFF. Using reference TRBV15 and TRBJ2-1 for the parts outside the CDR3, the full variable domain is DAMVIQNPRYQVTQFGKPVTLSCSQTLNHNVMYWYQQKSSQAPKLLFHYYDKDFNNEADTPDNFQSRRPNTSFCFLDIRSPGLGDTAMYLCATSSLVGGAYNEQFFGPGTRLTVL.

The chain is built from TRBV4-3 and TRBJ2-7; tentatively, D is TRBD1 (6 bases). V was shortened by 0 bases and J by 1 base, with 16 bases between the two germline ends. This CDR3 is built from 17 residues. Germline lookup yields CDR1 LGHNA and CDR2 YSLEER. Written as DNA, the CDR3 is TGCGCCAGCAGCCAAGATATGATCGGACAGCCTTCCTACGAGCAGTACTTC. Its protein is CASSQDMIGQPSYEQYF.

The chain carries TRBV5-1 and TRBJ2-2; 7 bases map to TRBD2. With V trimmed by 0 bases and J by 6 bases, 8 bases remained unmatched. The CDR3 has 16 amino acids. The V gene's germline CDR1 is SGHRS and CDR2 YFSETQ. The CDR3 loop reads CASSLELALAAGELFF. CDR3 in DNA: TGCGCCAGCAGCTTGGAACTAGCCCTAGCGGCCGGGGAGCTGTTTTTT.

The chain combines TRBV18 with TRBJ1-6; 9 bases agree with TRBD1. V lost 6 bases, J lost 7 bases, and 16 bases stayed unmatched. This CDR3 region has 18 residues. From germline, CDR1 is KGHSH and CDR2 LQKENI. In DNA form, the CDR3 reads TGTGCCAGCTCTCTACAGGGGGCCCTACCCGGGGGGAATTCACCCCTCCACTTT. Its protein product is CASSLQGALPGGNSPLHF.